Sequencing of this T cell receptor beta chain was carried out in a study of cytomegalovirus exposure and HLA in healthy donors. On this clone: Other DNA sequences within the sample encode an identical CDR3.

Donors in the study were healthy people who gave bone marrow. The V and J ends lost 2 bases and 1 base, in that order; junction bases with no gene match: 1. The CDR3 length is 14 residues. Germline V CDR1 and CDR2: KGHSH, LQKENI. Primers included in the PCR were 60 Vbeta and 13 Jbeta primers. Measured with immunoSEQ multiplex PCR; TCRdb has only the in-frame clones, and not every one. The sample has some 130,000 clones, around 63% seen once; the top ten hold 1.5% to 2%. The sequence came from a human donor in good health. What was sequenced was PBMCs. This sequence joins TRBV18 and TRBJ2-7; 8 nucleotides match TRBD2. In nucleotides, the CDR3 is TGTGCCAGCTCACCATCGGGGGGGTCCTACGAGCAGTACTTC. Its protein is CASSPSGGSYEQYF.